What follows describes a single T cell receptor beta chain. This receptor's antigen is unknown. The input lacks base qualities; no much larger clone sits a single base away. The time point tag for this specimen amounts to: patch test 3, about 24 weeks after DPC sensitization. Explained via the paper, the treatment or condition label denotes: therapeutic diphenylcyclopropenone sensitization with weekly scalp DPC. Blood at each patch-test visit was drawn before the patch test was applied. Patients were considered eligible if aged 18 to 70, diagnosed with alopecia and deemed suitable for DPC therapy, and patients were excluded if pregnant. Total RNA was extracted from unfractionated whole blood that had been collected in Tempus Blood RNA tubes. The library was built by means of RACE. Sequencer: NextSeq 500. During library preparation, unique molecular identifiers were attached to individual cDNA molecules so that TCRs could be counted in a quantitative, reproducible way. For every blood RNA sample, sequencing covered both the TCR alpha and TCR beta chains. The authors' analysis ran thus. The median number of TCRs per sample was roughly 98,000, ranging from 23,224 to 690,600. V, J and CDR3 annotation of the TCR reads was carried out using the Decombinator software suite. For the PS versus PT1 abundance plots, all samples were subsampled to the same number of TCRs (28,000). TCRs were defined as expanded if absent before sensitization and observed at least eight times at the 2-week time point. TCRdb trimmed public reads at Q25 via fastp, called clones via MiXCR and kept in-frame beta chains. Rows with one shared CDR3 protein collapse into an entry with the most common genes and DNA. The V and J calls were determined by TCRdb, not by the authors. The table for this sample lists some 180,000 distinct CDR3 sequences; about 25% of them were counted only once. The ten largest account for roughly 2.3% of the sample.

CDR3 length: 15 amino acids, cysteine to phenylalanine. Kept here is only the CDR3 DNA, which spans 45 bases and is read in frame from base 1. From a lookup of the germline V gene, CDR1 and CDR2 are SGDLS and YYNGEE. V has 2 bases trimmed and J has 4 bases trimmed; junction bases matching no gene number 7. These data originate in a study of human T cells and chemical hapten exposure (dated by TCRdb to the early 2020s). Turning to the overall study: For sensitization, 2% DPC in acetone was applied to an approximately 2 cm by approximately 2 cm area of upper inner arm skin. The study tracked peripheral blood TCR repertoire changes in vivo during primary and secondary sensitization to the hapten diphenylcyclopropenone (DPC) in alopecia patients. Patients additionally received weekly therapeutic DPC doses to the scalp throughout the roughly 24-week study period. The libraries were sequenced as a pool, and the TCR yield per sample differed mostly because of small variations in library volumes within the pool. Patient blood was sampled pre-sensitization (week 0) and at 2, 6 and about 24 weeks after DPC sensitization. Patch testing was done on the upper back using Finn chambers containing 0.01% DPC, and results were scored after 6 days according to International Contact Dermatitis Research Group standards. Under 30 alopecia patients gave blood for TCR sequencing at one to four time points (pre-sensitization, 2, 6 and 24 weeks). The patient cohort, mostly female, included alopecia areata with under or over 50% scalp involvement, alopecia totalis and alopecia universalis.

Beyond this particular receptor, the publication reports: Expanded TCRs formed significantly more large CDR3 similarity clusters than pre-sensitization or healthy control sets, consistent with antigen-driven responses. Alopecia, a presumed autoimmune disease, was present in all patients, so the immune response of the patients might differ from that of healthy individuals. DPC sensitization did not change the number of TCRs with a frequency above 1 in 1000, and there was no evidence of changes in global repertoire structure. A positive correlation was found between the number of PT1 expanded TCRs and patch test score, with significance reached at thresholds 8, 16 and 32 but not 4. After repeated subsampling, the strength of the expansion versus patch-test correlation and the threshold at which it became significant changed.

The sequence is built from TRBV9 and TRBJ2-7, with 9 bases aligning to TRBD1. The sample was whole blood, taken in connection with sensitization to the hapten diphenylcyclopropenone (DPC). This sequence was found in a woman aged 40-49 years with alopecia areata. Some clones in this sample may be carry-over from other donors' samples. The nucleotide sequence is given as TGTGCCAGCAGCGTGTCGGACAGGGGAGAGTACGAGCAGTACTTC. This encodes CASSVSDRGEYEQYF.